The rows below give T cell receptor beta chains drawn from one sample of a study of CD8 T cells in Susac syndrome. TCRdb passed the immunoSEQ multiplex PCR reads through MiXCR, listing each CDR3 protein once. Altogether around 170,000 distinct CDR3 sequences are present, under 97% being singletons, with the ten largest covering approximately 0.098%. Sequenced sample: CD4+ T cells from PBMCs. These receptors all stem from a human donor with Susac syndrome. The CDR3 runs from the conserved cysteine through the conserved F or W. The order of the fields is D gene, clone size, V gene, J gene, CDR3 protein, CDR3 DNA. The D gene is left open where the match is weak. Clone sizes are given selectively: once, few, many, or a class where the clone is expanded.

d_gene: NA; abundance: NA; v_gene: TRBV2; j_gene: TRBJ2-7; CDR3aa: CASTERLSSYEQYF; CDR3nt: TGTGCCAGCACCGAGCGGCTTAGCTCCTACGAGCAGTACTTC
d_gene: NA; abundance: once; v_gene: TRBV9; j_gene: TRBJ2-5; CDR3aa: CASSVLRDGETQYF; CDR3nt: TGTGCCAGCAGCGTACTAAGGGACGGAGAGACCCAGTACTTC
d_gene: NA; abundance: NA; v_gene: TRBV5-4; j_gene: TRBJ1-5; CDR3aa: CASSTLHSNQPQHF; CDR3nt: TGTGCCAGCAGCACGTTACATAGCAATCAGCCCCAGCATTTT
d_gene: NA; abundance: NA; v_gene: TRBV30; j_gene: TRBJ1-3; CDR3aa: CAWTSGGWTIYF; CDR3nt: TGTGCCTGGACCTCGGGAGGCTGGACCATATATTTT
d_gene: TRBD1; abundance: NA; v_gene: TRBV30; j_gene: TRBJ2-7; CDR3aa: CAWSPGTGGAYEQYF; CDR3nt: TGTGCCTGGAGTCCCGGGACAGGAGGCGCCTACGAGCAGTACTTC
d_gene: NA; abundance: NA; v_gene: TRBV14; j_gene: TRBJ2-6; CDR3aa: CASSQDLRANVLTF; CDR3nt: TGTGCCAGCAGCCAAGATCTCCGGGCCAACGTCCTGACTTTC
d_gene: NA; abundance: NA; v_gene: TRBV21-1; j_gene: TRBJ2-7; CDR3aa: CASSNSREYEQYF; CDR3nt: TGTGCCAGCAGCAATTCGAGAGAGTACGAGCAGTACTTC
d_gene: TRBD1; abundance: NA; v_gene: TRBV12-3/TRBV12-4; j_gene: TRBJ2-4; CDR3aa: CATTPKGAAKNIQYF; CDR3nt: TGTGCCACCACCCCCAAGGGGGCGGCCAAAAACATTCAGTACTTC
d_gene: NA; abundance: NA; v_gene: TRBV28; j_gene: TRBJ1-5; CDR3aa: CAGGMVSNQPQHF; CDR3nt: TGTGCCGGAGGGATGGTTAGCAATCAGCCCCAGCATTTT
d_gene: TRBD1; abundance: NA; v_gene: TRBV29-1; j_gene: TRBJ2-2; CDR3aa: CSAGDRGTGELFF; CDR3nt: TGCAGCGCCGGGGACAGGGGGACCGGGGAGCTGTTTTTT